This T cell receptor (beta chain) derives from a study of blood T cell repertoires in COVID-19. Overall study: COVID-19 samples, acute and convalescent, were from the United States, Italy and Spain. In each case, the material was cDNA or gDNA derived from T cells, B-cell-depleted T cells, or PBMCs.

Authors' methods: Reference gene primer amplification in the assay estimated nucleated cell counts. TCRdb's copy holds only in-frame clones and misses some; the assay was immunoSEQ multiplex PCR. V and J calls and clone size are as listed in that table; D and trimming were resolved from the DNA. Seen here are a few hundred thousand clones, 85% to 90% observed once, and the top ten hold 2.2%. V lost 5 bases and J lost 9; bases outside the gene matches: 13. This CDR3 comprises 16 residues. CDR1 is SEHNR and CDR2 is FQNEAQ in the germline V gene (reference sequence). The receptor was isolated from a woman aged 45 to 65 with acute or convalescent COVID-19. Sequencing was performed on peripheral blood. V gene TRBV7-9 combines with J gene TRBJ2-6; 7 bases align to TRBD1. DNA for the CDR3: TGTGCCAGCAGCCAATCATGGCAGGGGGTTGGCAACGTCCTGACTTTC. Translated, it gives CASSQSWQGVGNVLTF.